Shown below are 9 T cell receptor beta chains from a single sample sequenced in a study of molecular identifiers for immune sequencing clone quantification (dated by TCRdb to 2017 to 2018). Libraries came from PCR. Instrument used: NextSeq 500. TCRdb handled the public reads itself, with Q25 trimming in fastp and clone calling in MiXCR, and kept productive beta chains. Rows matching on CDR3 protein sequence are summarized as one entry with the most common DNA and genes. In all, the sample holds 85,000 to 90,000 distinct CDR3 sequences, and roughly 25% of those were seen once. Jointly, the top ten make up approximately 0.8% of the sample. Input material: naive CD8+ T cells from blood, with Jurkat cell RNA spiked in. The cell subset or site label for this specimen denotes: FACS-sorted CD8+CD4-CCR7+CD45RA+ naive T cells. Receptor source: a human donor in good health. Some libraries in this study had Jurkat cell RNA spiked in.

The rearrangement uses TRBV19 and TRBJ1-5, with D perhaps matching TRBD1 (5 bases). Germline V gene data show CDR1 as LNHDA and CDR2 as SQIVND (reference sequence). The length of the CDR3 is 15 residues. V was cut by 3 bases and J by 7 bases, with 16 bases left in between. The CDR3 loop reads CASSIYIGGKQPQHF. The CDR3 region has the DNA TGTGCCAGTAGTATTTATATTGGGGGAAAGCAGCCCCAGCATTTT.

This clonotype was detected a few times. The rearrangement uses TRBV15 and TRBJ2-1, with 8 bases matching TRBD2. Trimming at V came to 5 bases and at J to 9 bases, leaving 12 bases not matched to a gene. This CDR3 has 15 residues. The germline V gene encodes CDR1 LNHNV and CDR2 YYDKDF (reference sequence). Here the CDR3 reads CATSAPGLVFGEQFF. In DNA form, the CDR3 reads TGTGCCACCAGCGCTCCGGGACTAGTCTTCGGTGAGCAGTTCTTC. The variable domain in full, completed from reference TRBV15 and TRBJ2-1, reads DAMVIQNPRYQVTQFGKPVTLSCSQTLNHNVMYWYQQKSSQAPKLLFHYYDKDFNNEADTPDNFQSRRPNTSFCFLDIRSPGLGDTAMYLCATSAPGLVFGEQFFGPGTRLTVL.

The table lists this clonotype with a few counts. CDR3 nucleotides: TGTGCCAGCAGCTTGGCGGGAAACACAGATACGCAGTATTTT. Its protein is CASSLAGNTDTQYF. The V and J genes are TRBV7-3 and TRBJ2-3, with D maybe TRBD2 (6 bases). The germline V and J ends were trimmed by 3 bases and 2 bases, with 9 bases remaining between them. The CDR3 contains 14 residues. The germline V gene has CDR1 SGHTA and CDR2 FQGTGA.

Details on this clonotype: This may come from a read error, since a much larger clone is one base off. The chain combines TRBV4-1 with TRBJ2-5; 8 nucleotides line up with TRBD1. The germline V gene has CDR1 MGHRA and CDR2 YSYEKL. The CDR3 sequence is 15 residues long. V lost 3 bases and J lost 4; bases outside the gene matches: 7. CDR3 protein: CASSQGETGAETQYF. The DNA of the CDR3 is TGCGCCAGCAGCCAGGGGGAGACAGGGGCAGAGACCCAGTACTTC.

Turning to this clonotype: This could be a read error, since a much larger clone is one nucleotide away. The chain links TRBV7-9 to TRBJ2-7; D gene unclear. Germline V CDR1 and CDR2: SEHNR, FQNEAQ (reference sequence). The CDR3 totals 18 residues. Here the CDR3 DNA reads TGTGTCAGCATAACCCCGGCGGCCAGATTACCATGTCCCTACGAGCAGTACTTC. Translated, it gives CVSITPAARLPCPYEQYF.

This clonotype was counted many times. CDR3 sequence reads: CASSPRLTVVYEQYF. The CDR3 DNA reads TGTGCCAGTAGTCCCCGTCTAACAGTAGTCTACGAGCAGTACTTC. The genes are TRBV19 and TRBJ2-7; no clear D. The V gene's germline CDR1 is LNHDA and CDR2 SQIVND (reference sequence). This CDR3 contains 15 residues. V was pared by 5 bases and J by 3 bases, with 17 bases between. Variable domain in full (rest from reference TRBV19 and TRBJ2-7): DGGITQSPKYLFRKEGQNVTLSCEQNLNHDAMYWYRQDPGQGLRLIYYSQIVNDFQKGDIAEGYSVSREKKESFPLTVTSAQKNPTAFYLCASSPRLTVVYEQYFGPGTRLTVT.

This chain joins TRBV6-5 and TRBJ1-5; weak D call: TRBD1 (6 bases). Germline CDR1 reads MNHEY; CDR2 reads SVGAGI. The length of the CDR3 is 12 residues. V dropped 8 bases and J dropped 2 bases, with 7 bases sitting between them. CDR3 protein: CASRQGNQPQHF. The CDR3 DNA reads as TGTGCCAGCCGACAGGGCAATCAGCCCCAGCATTTT.

This clonotype appeared a few times. This rearrangement joins TRBV11-1 to TRBJ2-7, with D tentatively TRBD1 (7 bases). The CDR3 contains 13 residues. The ends were cut back, 3 bases at V and 5 bases at J, with 11 bases in the middle. Germline CDR1 SGHAT, CDR2 FQDESV (reference sequence). The CDR3, as DNA: TGTGCCAGCAGCTTGGGGGGACAGAACGAGCAGTACTTC. This sequence encodes CASSLGGQNEQYF.

This clonotype has just a few counts. V usage is TRBV18 and J usage is TRBJ1-5; no reliable D call. Germline V gene sequence: CDR1 KGHSH, CDR2 LQKENI. CDR3 length: 17 residues. Trimming removed 4 bases from V and 0 bases from J, with 16 bases in between. In DNA, the CDR3 is TGTGCCAGCTCACACTTGAAGCTAGAATATAGCAATCAGCCCCAGCATTTT. Translated, it gives CASSHLKLEYSNQPQHF.